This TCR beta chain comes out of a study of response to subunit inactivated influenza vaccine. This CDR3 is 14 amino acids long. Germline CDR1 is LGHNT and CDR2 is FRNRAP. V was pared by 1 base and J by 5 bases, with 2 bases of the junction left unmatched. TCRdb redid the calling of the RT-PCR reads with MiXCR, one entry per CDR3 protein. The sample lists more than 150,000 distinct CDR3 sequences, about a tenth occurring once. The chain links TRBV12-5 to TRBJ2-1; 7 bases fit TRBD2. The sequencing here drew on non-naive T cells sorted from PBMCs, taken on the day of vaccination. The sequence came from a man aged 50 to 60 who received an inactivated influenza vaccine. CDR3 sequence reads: CASGLGLAHNEQFF. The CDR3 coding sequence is TGTGCTAGTGGTTTGGGACTAGCCCACAATGAGCAGTTCTTC.